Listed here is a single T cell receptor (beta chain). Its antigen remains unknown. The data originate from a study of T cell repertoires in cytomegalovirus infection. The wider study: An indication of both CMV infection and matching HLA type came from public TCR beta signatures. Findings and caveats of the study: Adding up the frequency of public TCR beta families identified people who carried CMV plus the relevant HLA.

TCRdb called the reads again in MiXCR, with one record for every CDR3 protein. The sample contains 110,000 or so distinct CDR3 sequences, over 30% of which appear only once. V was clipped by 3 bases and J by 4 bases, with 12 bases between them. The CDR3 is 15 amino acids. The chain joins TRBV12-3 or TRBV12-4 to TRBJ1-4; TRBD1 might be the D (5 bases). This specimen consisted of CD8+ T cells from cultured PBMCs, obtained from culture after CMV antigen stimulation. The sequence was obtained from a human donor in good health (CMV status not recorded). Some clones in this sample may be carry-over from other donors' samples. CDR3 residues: CASSFPTDHNEKLFF. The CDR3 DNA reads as TGTGCCAGCAGTTTCCCGACAGACCATAATGAAAAACTGTTTTTT.